This record looks at one T cell receptor beta chain sequence and its context. Its antigen remains unidentified. The data originate from a study of blood T cells in healthy people across ages. Broader study findings: Long-lived donors exceeded aged donors in naive CD4+ cells and diversity. Unsorted PBMC material precluded a definitive naive versus antigen-experienced comparison.

PCR was performed a second time for roughly 7 to 12 cycles using a sample-barcoded 5' primer and a J-beta primer mix. TCRdb re-analysed the 5' RACE reads in MiXCR, keeping a single row per CDR3 protein. The sample records under 800,000 distinct CDR3 sequences, approximately 21% being singletons. PBMCs, at least 7 million per sample, were isolated. V dropped 5 bases and J dropped 4 bases, with 18 bases sitting between them. Germline V gene data show CDR1 as SNHLY and CDR2 as FYNNEI. CDR3 length: 16 residues. V usage is TRBV2 and J usage is TRBJ1-3; D may be TRBD1 (5 bases). Sequencing input: blood. The sequence was collected from a man in his 70s in good health. The CDR3 is CASSIQPQGGGNTIYF. CDR3 nucleotides: TGTGCCAGCAGTATCCAGCCCCAGGGCGGCGGAAACACCATATATTTT.